The subject of this entry is one T cell receptor beta chain. The antigen is undetermined. This specimen comes from a study of shared clonotypes between healthy human individuals. Genomic DNA belonging to each subset was distributed in equal measure over several immunoSEQ plates. This table comes from immunoSEQ multiplex PCR, and its TCRdb copy is limited to in-frame clones, with some not included. This table has about 2 million clones, 85% to 95% appearing once. Study-wide findings and caveats: Non-shared clonotypes were found to have lower generation probabilities than the clonotypes that were shared by all four of the sorted-subset donors.

The TCR sequence derives from a young man in good health. The specimen sequenced was naive CD4+ T cells sorted from blood. As for subset: CD45RA+ positively selected.

The CDR3 loop reads CASSLSGKGGAFF. The CDR3 nucleotides read TGTGCCAGCAGTTTATCAGGGAAGGGGGGAGCTTTCTTT. This rearrangement joins TRBV28 to TRBJ1-1, with D possibly matching TRBD1 (6 bases). V was clipped by 1 base and J by 10 bases, with 13 bases between them. Germline V gene sequence: CDR1 MDHEN, CDR2 SYDVKM. The CDR3 totals 13 residues.